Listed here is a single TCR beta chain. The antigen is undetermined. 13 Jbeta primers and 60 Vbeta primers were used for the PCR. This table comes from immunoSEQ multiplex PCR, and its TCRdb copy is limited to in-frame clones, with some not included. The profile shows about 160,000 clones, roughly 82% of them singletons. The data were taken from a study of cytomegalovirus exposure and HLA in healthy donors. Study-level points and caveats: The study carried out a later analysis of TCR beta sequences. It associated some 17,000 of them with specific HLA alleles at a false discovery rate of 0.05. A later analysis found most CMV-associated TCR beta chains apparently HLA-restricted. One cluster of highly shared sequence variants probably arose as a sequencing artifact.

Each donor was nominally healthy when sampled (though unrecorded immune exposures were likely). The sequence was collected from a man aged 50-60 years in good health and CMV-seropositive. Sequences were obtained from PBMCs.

This CDR3 is CASSQSGPDYEQYF. The CDR3, as DNA: TGTGCCAGCAGCCAATCTGGGCCCGACTACGAGCAGTACTTC. The chain couples TRBV28 to TRBJ2-7; D gene uncertain. V was trimmed by 6 bases and J by 3 bases, leaving 15 bases between them. The length of the CDR3 is 14 residues. In germline, CDR1 is MDHEN, CDR2 SYDVKM.